This TCR beta chain was sequenced for a study of blood T cell repertoires in COVID-19. At the level of the study: From the United States, Italy and Spain came samples of acute and convalescent COVID-19. The cDNA or gDNA used as material had been derived from T cells, B-cell-depleted T cells, or PBMCs.

In the study's own analysis: By means of reference gene primer amplification, nucleated cell counts were estimated. Repertoires were generated with immunoSEQ multiplex PCR, while TCRdb's copy carries only in-frame clones and drops some. The V and J calls and clone size are taken from that table; D and trimming were inferred from the DNA. The table includes under 60,000 clones, 82% detected once. The CDR3 is 13 residues long. Trimming took 3 bases from V and 4 from J, leaving 7 bases between them. Per germline, CDR1 MNHEY and CDR2 SMNVEV (reference sequence). The specimen sequenced was peripheral blood. The V gene is TRBV27, the J gene TRBJ1-5, with D hard to call. The source of this sequence is a man aged 40-55 years with acute or convalescent COVID-19. The CDR3 bases are TGTGCCAGCAGTTTGAGTCCGAATCAGCCCCAGCATTTT. It translates to CASSLSPNQPQHF.